This TCR beta chain was sequenced during a study of shared T cell receptors in the human thymus. Sequencing used immunoSEQ multiplex PCR; TCRdb keeps in-frame clones, though not all of them. The table records about 660,000 clones, approximately 88% of them present only once. V was clipped by 7 bases and J by 4 bases; unmatched bases: 13. The CDR3 totals 17 residues. CDR1 and CDR2 (germline): ENHRY, SYGVKD. Another study also made use of these data, one on human thymus T cells. As reported in that work: All donors were healthy Finnish infants who were undergoing corrective surgery to treat congenital heart defects. Resections that were taken during corrective heart surgery supplied the thymus tissue. Repertoires from thymus and blood appeared to show biased V and J gene usage. Related reports documented highly overlapping thymic repertoires among unrelated individuals.

Input material: thymocytes. The genes are TRBV10-3 and TRBJ2-1; 10 bases fit TRBD2. The TCR was taken from a boy under two years old with a congenital heart defect. CDR3 loop: CAITRTGTSATYNEQFF. Written as DNA, the CDR3 is TGTGCCATCACTAGAACCGGGACTAGCGCCACATACAATGAGCAGTTCTTC.